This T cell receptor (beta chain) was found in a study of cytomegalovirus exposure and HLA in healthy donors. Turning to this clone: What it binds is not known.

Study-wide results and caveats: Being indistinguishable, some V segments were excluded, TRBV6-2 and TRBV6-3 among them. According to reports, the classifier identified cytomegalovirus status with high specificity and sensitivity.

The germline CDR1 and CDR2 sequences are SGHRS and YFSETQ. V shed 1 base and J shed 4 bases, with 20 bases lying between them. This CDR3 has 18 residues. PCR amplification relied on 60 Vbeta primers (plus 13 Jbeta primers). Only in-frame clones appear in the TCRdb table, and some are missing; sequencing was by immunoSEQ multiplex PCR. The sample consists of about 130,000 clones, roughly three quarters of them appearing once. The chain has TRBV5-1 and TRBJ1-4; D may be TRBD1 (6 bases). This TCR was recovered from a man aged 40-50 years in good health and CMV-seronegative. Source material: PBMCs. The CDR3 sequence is CASSLLGPMDRLNEKLFF. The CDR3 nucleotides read TGCGCCAGCAGCTTGCTCGGCCCTATGGACAGACTTAATGAAAAACTGTTTTTT.